This T cell receptor (beta chain) was observed in a study of blood T cell repertoires in COVID-19. Profiling relied on immunoSEQ multiplex PCR, and the TCRdb table lists in-frame clones only, not all of them. The sample has approximately 290,000 clones; about 86% are singletons. Trimming left V 4 bases short and J 4 bases short, with 10 bases between. The CDR3 covers 13 residues. The sequenced sample was peripheral blood. The TCR comes from a person aged 70 to 85 with COVID-19, enrolled during active disease. This rearrangement joins TRBV5-3 to TRBJ2-3; possible D gene TRBD1, 5 bases. TRBV5-3 is reported as an ORF; its role is uncertain. The CDR3, as DNA: TGTGCCAGAAGCAGGGGTTTCGCAGATACGCAGTATTTT. It encodes CARSRGFADTQYF.